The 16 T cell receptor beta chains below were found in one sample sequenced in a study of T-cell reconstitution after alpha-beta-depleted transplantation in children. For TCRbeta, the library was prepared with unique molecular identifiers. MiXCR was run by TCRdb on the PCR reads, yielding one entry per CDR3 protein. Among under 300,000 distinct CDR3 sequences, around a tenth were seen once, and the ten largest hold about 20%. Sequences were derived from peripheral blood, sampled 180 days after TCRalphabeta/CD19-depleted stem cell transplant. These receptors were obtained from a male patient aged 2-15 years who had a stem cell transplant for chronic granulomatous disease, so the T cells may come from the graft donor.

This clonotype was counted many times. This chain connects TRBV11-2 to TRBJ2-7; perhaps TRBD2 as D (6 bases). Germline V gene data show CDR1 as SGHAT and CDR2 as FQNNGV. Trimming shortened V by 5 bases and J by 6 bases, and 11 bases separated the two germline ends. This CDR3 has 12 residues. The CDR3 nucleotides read TGTGCCAGCAGCCTGGGACTCCGCGAGCAGTACTTC. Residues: CASSLGLREQYF.

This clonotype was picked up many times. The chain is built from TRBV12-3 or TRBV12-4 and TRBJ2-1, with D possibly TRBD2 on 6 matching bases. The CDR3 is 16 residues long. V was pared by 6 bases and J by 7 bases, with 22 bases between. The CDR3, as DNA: TGTGCCAGCAGCCCCCAAGTTCACGGGAGATCTAATGAGCAGTTCTTC. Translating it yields CASSPQVHGRSNEQFF.

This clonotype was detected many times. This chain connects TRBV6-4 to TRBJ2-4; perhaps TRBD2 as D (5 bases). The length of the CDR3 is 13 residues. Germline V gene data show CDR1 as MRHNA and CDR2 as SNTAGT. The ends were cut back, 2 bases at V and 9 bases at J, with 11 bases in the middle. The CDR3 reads CASSDGSEGIQYF. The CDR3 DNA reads TGTGCCAGCAGTGACGGGTCCGAGGGCATTCAGTACTTC.

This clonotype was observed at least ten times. CDR3 nucleotide sequence: TGCGCCAGCAGGGGGTCGAGGACTAGCGAGCTCACAGATACGCAGTATTTT. It codes for CASRGSRTSELTDTQYF. The chain combines TRBV5-1 with TRBJ2-3, with 9 nucleotides matching TRBD2. This CDR3 has 17 residues. Germline V lookup: CDR1 SGHRS, CDR2 YFSETQ. V was pared by 5 bases and J by 2 bases, with 12 bases of the junction left unmatched. The full variable domain, rest sourced from reference TRBV5-1 and TRBJ2-3, is KAGVTQTPRYLIKTRGQQVTLSCSPISGHRSVSWYQQTPGQGLQFLFEYFSETQRNKGNFPGRFSGRQFSNSRSEMNVSTLELGDSALYLCASRGSRTSELTDTQYFGPGTRLTVL.

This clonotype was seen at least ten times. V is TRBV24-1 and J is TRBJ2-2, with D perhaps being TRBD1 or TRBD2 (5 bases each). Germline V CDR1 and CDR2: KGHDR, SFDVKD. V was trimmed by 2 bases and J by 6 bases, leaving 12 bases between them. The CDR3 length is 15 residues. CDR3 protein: CATSDSGRLSGELFF. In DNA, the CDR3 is TGTGCCACCAGTGATTCGGGGCGTCTGTCCGGGGAGCTGTTTTTT.

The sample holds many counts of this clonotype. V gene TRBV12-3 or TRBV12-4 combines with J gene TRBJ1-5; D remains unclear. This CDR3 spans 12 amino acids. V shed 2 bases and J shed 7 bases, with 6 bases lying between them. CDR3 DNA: TGTGCCAGCAGTTTATCGGGCCAGCCCCAGCATTTT. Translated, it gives CASSLSGQPQHF.

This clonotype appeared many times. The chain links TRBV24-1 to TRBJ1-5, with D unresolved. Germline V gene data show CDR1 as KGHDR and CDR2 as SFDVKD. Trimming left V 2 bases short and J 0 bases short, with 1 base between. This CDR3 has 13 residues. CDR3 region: CATSDYSNQPQHF. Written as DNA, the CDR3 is TGTGCCACCAGTGATTATAGCAATCAGCCCCAGCATTTT.

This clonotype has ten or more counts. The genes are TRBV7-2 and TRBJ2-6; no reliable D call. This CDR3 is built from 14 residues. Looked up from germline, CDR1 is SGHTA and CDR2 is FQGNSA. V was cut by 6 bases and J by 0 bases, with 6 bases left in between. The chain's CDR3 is CASRPISGANVLTF. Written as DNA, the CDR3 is TGTGCCAGCAGGCCAATCTCTGGGGCCAACGTCCTGACTTTC.

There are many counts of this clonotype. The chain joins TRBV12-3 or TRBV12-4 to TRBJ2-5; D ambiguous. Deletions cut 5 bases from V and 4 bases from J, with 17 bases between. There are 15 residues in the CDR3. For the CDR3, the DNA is TGTGCCAGCAGTCCCAAGGCCTGGCTTGGAGAGACCCAGTACTTC. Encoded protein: CASSPKAWLGETQYF.

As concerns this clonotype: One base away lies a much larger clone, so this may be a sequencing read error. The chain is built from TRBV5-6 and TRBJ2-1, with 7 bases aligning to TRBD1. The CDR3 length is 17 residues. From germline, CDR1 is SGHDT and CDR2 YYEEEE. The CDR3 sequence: CASSPESRGMYYNEQSF. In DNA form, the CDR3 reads TGTGCCAGCAGCCCGGAATCCAGGGGGATGTATTACAATGAGCAGTCCTTC. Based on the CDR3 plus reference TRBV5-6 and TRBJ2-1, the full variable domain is DAGVTQSPTHLIKTRGQQVTLRCSPKSGHDTVSWYQQALGQGPQFIFQYYEEEERQRGNFPDRFSGHQFPNYSSELNVNALLLGDSALYLCASSPESRGMYYNEQSFGPGTRLTVL.

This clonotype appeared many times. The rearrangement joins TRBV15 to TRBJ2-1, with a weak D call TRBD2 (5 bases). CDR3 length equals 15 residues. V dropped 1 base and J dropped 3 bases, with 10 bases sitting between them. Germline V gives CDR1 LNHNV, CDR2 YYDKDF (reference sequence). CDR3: CATSRVSGVYNEQFF. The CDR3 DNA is TGTGCCACCAGCAGAGTTTCCGGGGTCTACAATGAGCAGTTCTTC.

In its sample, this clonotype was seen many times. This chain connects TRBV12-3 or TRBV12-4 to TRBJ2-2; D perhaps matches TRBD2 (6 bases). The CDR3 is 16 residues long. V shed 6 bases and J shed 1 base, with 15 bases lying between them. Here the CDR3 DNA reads TGTGCCAGCAGCCGGAGGGTCAGTGGGAACACCGGGGAGCTGTTTTTT. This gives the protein CASSRRVSGNTGELFF.

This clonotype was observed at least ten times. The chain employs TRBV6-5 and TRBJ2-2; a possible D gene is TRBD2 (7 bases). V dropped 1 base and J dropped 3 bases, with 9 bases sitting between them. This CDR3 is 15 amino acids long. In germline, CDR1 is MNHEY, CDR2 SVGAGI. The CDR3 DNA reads TGTGCCAGCAGTTACTGGGGGGGCGACACCGGGGAGCTGTTTTTT. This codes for CASSYWGGDTGELFF.

The CDR3 sequence is CASSLALGPDTQYF. CDR3 nucleotides: TGTGCCAGCAGTTTAGCTTTAGGGCCAGATACGCAGTATTTT. The genes are TRBV12-3 or TRBV12-4 and TRBJ2-3, with D hard to call. With 0 bases removed from V and 4 bases from J, the gap between germline ends came to 8 bases. The CDR3 runs to 14 residues.

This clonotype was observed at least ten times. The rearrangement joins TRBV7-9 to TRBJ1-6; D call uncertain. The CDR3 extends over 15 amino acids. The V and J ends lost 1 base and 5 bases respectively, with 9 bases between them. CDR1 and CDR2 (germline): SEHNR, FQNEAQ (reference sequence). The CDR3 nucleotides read TGTGCCAGCAGCTTAGTGGAGGTGGATAATTCACCCCTCCACTTT. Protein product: CASSLVEVDNSPLHF.

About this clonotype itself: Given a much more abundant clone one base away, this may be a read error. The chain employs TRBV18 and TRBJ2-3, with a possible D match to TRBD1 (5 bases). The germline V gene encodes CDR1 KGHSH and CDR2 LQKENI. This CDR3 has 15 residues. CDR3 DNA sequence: TGTGCCAGCTCACCATCAAGACAGTCCGCAGATACGAAGTATTTT. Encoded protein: CASSPSRQSADTKYF.